A selection of T cell receptor beta chains follows, all from one sample in a study of blood T cells in healthy people across ages. TCRdb redid the calling of the 5' RACE reads with MiXCR, one entry per CDR3 protein. In the table there are about 830,000 distinct CDR3 sequences, roughly 60% of which are singletons. Material for sequencing was blood. Source of these receptors: a man under 40 in good health. Each CDR3 is given with its conserved first and last residue.

V gene | CDR3 protein
TRBV7-6 | CASSLEDRAYSGANVLTF
TRBV20-1 | CSARDGSGGRTDTQYF
TRBV4-2 | CASSQGRRNEQFF
TRBV9 | CASSYGTNDNSPLHF
TRBV10-3 | CAISEMDYEQYF
TRBV28 | CASSETSGPSYEQYF
TRBV3-1 | CASSREPGQAPLTYGYTF
TRBV4-1 | CASSQVLRGGNYGYTF
TRBV25-1 | CASSDLRAGEQFF
TRBV29-1 | CSVDWGPGTGTDTQYF
TRBV5-1 | CASSLGQIRPYEQYF
TRBV4-1 | CASSPPRPDTNYGYTF
TRBV11-2 | CASRTGRALFF
TRBV2 | CASSSGTSVREQYF
TRBV15 | CATSIDTVGGYTF
TRBV20-1 | CSASSGGPLDTQYF
TRBV5-1 | CASSLGQLAGTNEQFF
TRBV15 | CATSRTGGYSTDTQYF
TRBV9 | CASSASAGTGAYNEQFF
TRBV12-3/TRBV12-4 | CASSSGVNEQYF